This TCR beta chain was obtained from a study of cytomegalovirus exposure and HLA in healthy donors. Broader study findings: Later analysis indicated greater clonal expansion among HLA-associated TCR beta chains than among equally common other chains. Rare TCR sequences dominated, though some public TCRs recurred in many donors. The authors reported that TCR beta sequences could predict HLA-A and HLA-B alleles. These predictions were accurate for most subjects in the first cohort.

Only a few counts were recorded for this clone. What it binds is unknown. Germline assignment: CDR1 GTSNPN and CDR2 SVGIG (reference sequence). The CDR3 has 10 amino acids. Trimming took 7 bases from V and 4 from J, leaving 7 bases between them. Both 60 Vbeta primers and 13 Jbeta primers went into the PCR. Sequencing was performed with immunoSEQ multiplex PCR; in TCRdb, only in-frame clones are kept and a portion is missing. Of 110,000 or so clones in the sample, about 77% were seen once. The chain recombines TRBV30 with TRBJ1-2, with D hard to call. The clonotype was recovered from a young woman in good health and CMV-seropositive. Input material: PBMCs. The CDR3: CASRLYGYTF. In DNA form, the CDR3 reads TGTGCCTCCCGTCTCTATGGCTACACCTTC.